A selection of T cell receptor beta chains follows, all from one sample in a study of shared clonotypes between healthy human individuals. TCRdb's copy holds only in-frame clones and misses some; the assay was immunoSEQ multiplex PCR. The repertoire holds 2 million to 2.5 million clones, with about 92% as singletons. Specimen: naive CD4+ T cells from PBMCs. The origin of the receptors is a man aged 18 to 29 in good health. Some clones in this sample may be carry-over from other donors' samples. The CDR3 runs from the conserved cysteine through the conserved F or W. D genes are given only for firm matches. The size of a clone is reported for some rows only, either as once, few or many, or as a class for expanded clones.

CASSQALLANGPYEQYF	TGTGCCAGCAGCCAAGCGTTACTAGCGAATGGACCCTACGAGCAGTACTTC	TRBJ2-7	TRBV4-2	NA	TRBD2
CSQLRGSEAFF	TGCAGTCAGTTGAGGGGATCCGAAGCTTTCTTT	TRBJ1-1	TRBV20-1	few	NA
CASSGEMRDHTGELFF	TGTGCCAGCAGTGGCGAGATGAGGGACCACACCGGGGAGCTGTTTTTT	TRBJ2-2	TRBV2	NA	NA
CASSTGQGRNEKLFF	TGTGCCAGCAGCACAGGACAGGGCAGGAATGAAAAACTGTTTTTT	TRBJ1-4	TRBV9	NA	TRBD1
CASSSTGTTSYNEQFF	TGTGCCAGCAGCTCCACCGGGACTACCTCCTACAATGAGCAGTTCTTC	TRBJ2-1	TRBV5-5	NA	TRBD2
CASSAIYSNQPQHF	TGTGCCAGCAGCGCAATTTATAGCAATCAGCCCCAGCATTTT	TRBJ1-5	TRBV28	NA	NA
CASSLDTNEKLFF	TGCGCCAGCAGCTTGGACACAAATGAAAAACTGTTTTTT	TRBJ1-4	TRBV5-1	few	NA
CASSFAAVNTEAFF	TGTGCCAGCAGCTTCGCTGCGGTGAACACTGAAGCTTTCTTT	TRBJ1-1	TRBV11-2	NA	NA
CASRLQGAYEQYF	TGTGCCAGCAGGCTCCAGGGGGCTTACGAGCAGTACTTC	TRBJ2-7	TRBV2	NA	TRBD1
CASSRTGEDSGNTIYF	TGTGCCAGCAGCCGGACAGGGGAAGACTCTGGAAACACCATATATTTT	TRBJ1-3	TRBV4-2	NA	TRBD1
CASSPGGWNDEQYF	TGTGCCAGCAGTCCAGGGGGCTGGAACGACGAGCAGTACTTC	TRBJ2-7	TRBV28	NA	TRBD1
CASSVQSNRIYNEQFF	TGTGCCAGTAGCGTTCAGTCGAACCGAATCTACAATGAGCAGTTCTTC	TRBJ2-1	TRBV19	NA	NA
CASSLLGGRELFF	TGTGCCAGCAGTTTATTAGGGGGGAGGGAGCTGTTTTTT	TRBJ2-2	TRBV28	NA	NA
CASSRTPSGELFF	TGTGCCAGCAGTCGGACACCCTCTGGGGAGCTGTTTTTT	TRBJ2-2	TRBV6-5	NA	NA
CASSQNQETQYF	TGTGCCAGCAGCCAAAATCAAGAGACCCAGTACTTC	TRBJ2-5	TRBV14	NA	NA